This TCR beta chain was obtained from a study of a mutant IDH1 vaccine in newly diagnosed glioma. Whole-study context: Sex distribution of treated patients was approximately 60% male and roughly 38% female; mean age was roughly 37 years.

The length of the CDR3 is 15 residues. The V gene's germline CDR1 is MGHRA and CDR2 YSYEKL. V lost 4 bases to trimming and J lost 4 bases; unmatched junction nucleotides: 5. Note on this clone: The target antigen is unknown.

Only in-frame clones appear in the TCRdb table, and some are missing; sequencing was by immunoSEQ multiplex PCR. Of tens of thousands of clones listed, roughly 82% were seen once; the top ten hold about 3.1%. Time point in this sample: week 5, during vaccination. All doses held 300 ug of mutant IDH1 20-mer peptide, with topical imiquimod. V is TRBV4-1 and J is TRBJ2-3; 10 bases map to TRBD2. The origin of this receptor is a woman younger than 35 with glioma. Some clones in this sample may be carry-over from other donors' samples. Specimen: PBMCs, collected from a glioma patient whose treatment included an IDH1 peptide vaccine. CDR3 sequence reads: CASSLSGGHADTQYF. CDR3 DNA sequence: TGCGCCAGCAGCCTTAGCGGGGGGCACGCAGATACGCAGTATTTT.